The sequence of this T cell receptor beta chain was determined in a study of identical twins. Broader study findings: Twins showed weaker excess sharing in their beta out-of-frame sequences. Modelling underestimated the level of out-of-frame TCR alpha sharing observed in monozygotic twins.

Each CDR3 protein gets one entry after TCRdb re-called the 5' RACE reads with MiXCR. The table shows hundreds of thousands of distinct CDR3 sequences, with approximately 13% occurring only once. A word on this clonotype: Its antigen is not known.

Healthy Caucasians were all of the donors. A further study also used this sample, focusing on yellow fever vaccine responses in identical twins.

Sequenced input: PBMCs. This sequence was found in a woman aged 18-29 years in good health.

In nucleotides, the CDR3 is TGTGCCAGCAGCGGAACAGGGATCGCCACTGAAGCTTTCTTT. This codes for CASSGTGIATEAFF. The chain combines TRBV5-6 with TRBJ1-1, with D perhaps TRBD1 (6 bases). V was cut by 4 bases and J by 4 bases, with 14 bases left in between. This CDR3 is built from 14 residues. The germline gives CDR1 SGHDT, CDR2 YYEEEE.